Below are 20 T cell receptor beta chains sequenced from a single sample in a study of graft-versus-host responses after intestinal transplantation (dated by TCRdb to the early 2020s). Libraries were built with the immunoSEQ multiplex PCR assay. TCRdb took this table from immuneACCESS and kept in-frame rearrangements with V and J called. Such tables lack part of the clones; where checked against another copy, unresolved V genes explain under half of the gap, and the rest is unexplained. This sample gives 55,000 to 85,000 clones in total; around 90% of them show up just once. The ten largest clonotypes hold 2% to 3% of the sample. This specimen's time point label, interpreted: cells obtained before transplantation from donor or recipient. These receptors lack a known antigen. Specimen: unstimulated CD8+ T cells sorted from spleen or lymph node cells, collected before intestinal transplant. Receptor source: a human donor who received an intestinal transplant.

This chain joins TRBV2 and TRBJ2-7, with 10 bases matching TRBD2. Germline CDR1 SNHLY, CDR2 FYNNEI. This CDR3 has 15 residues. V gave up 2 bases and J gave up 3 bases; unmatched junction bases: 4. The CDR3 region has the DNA TGTGCCAGCAGTGAACTAGCGGGAGCCGGCTACGAGCAGTACTTC. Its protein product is CASSELAGAGYEQYF.

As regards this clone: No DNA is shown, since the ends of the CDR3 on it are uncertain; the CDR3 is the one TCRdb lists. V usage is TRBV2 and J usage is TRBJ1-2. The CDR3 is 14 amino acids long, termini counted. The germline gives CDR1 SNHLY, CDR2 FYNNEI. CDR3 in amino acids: CASRDFRGDYGYTF.

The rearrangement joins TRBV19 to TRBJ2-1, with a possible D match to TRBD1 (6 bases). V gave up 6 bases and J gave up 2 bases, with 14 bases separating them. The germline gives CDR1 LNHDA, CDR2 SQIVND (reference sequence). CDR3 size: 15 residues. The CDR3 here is CASSPLAGAYNEQFF. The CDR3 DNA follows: TGTGCCAGTAGCCCCCTCGCAGGGGCCTACAATGAGCAGTTCTTC.

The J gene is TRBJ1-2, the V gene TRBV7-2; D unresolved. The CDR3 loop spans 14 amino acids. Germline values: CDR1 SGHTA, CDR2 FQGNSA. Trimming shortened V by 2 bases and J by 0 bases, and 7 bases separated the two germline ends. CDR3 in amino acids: CASSLRGTNYGYTF. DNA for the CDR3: TGTGCCAGCAGCTTAAGAGGGACTAACTATGGCTACACCTTC.

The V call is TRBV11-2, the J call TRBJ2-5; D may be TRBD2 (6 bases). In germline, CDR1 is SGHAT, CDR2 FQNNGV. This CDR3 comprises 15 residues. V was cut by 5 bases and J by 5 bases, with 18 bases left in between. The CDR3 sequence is CASSAKWTTMETQYF. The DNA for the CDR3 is TGTGCCAGCAGCGCGAAGTGGACTACAATGGAGACCCAGTACTTC.

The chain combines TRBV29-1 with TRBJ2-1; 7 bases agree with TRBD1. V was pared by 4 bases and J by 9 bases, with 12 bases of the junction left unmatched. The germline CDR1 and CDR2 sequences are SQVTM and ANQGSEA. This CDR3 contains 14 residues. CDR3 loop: CSVGDDRVGGEQFF. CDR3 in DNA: TGCAGCGTTGGGGACGACAGGGTTGGTGGTGAGCAGTTCTTC.

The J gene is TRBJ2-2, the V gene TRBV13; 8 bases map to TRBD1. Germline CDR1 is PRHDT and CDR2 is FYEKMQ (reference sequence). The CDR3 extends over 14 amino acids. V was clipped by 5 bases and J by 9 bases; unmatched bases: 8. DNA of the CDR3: TGTGCCAGCAGCGCCGGACAGGGTTGGCGGGAGCTGTTTTTT. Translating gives CASSAGQGWRELFF.

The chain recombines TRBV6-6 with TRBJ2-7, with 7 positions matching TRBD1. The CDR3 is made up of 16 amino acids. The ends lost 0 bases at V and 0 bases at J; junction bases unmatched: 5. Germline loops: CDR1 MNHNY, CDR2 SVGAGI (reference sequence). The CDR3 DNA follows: TGTGCCAGCAGTTACTCAGACAGGGCCAGCTCCTACGAGCAGTACTTC. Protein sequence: CASSYSDRASSYEQYF.

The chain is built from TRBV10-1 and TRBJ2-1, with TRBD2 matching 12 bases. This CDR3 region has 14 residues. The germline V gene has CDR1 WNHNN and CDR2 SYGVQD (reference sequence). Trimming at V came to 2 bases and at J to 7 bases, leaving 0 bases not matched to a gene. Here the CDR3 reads CASSEGTSGNEQFF. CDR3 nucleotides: TGCGCCAGCAGTGAGGGGACTAGCGGGAATGAGCAGTTCTTC.

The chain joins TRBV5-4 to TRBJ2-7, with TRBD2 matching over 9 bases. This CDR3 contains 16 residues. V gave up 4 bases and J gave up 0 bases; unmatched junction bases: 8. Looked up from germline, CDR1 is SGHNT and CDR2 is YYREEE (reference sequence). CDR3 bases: TGTGCCAGCAGCCCGGGACTAGCCCCGAGCTCCTACGAGCAGTACTTC. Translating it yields CASSPGLAPSSYEQYF.

CDR3 amino acids: CASSLSGTVYGYTF. CDR3 sequence (DNA): TGTGCCAGCAGTTTATCAGGGACAGTCTATGGCTACACCTTC. V is TRBV27 and J is TRBJ1-2; 7 nucleotides agree with TRBD1. The germline gives CDR1 MNHEY, CDR2 SMNVEV (reference sequence). The length of the CDR3 is 14 residues. J gave up 4 bases and V 0 bases, and 2 bases lay outside the gene matches.

The CDR3 bases are TGTGCCAGCAGTGGTCCCTTGAAGGGGTCCTATAATTCACCCCTCCACTTT. This gives the protein CASSGPLKGSYNSPLHF. This rearrangement joins TRBV6-1 to TRBJ1-6, with a tentative D call TRBD1 (5 bases). The V end lost 4 bases, the J end lost 1 base, and 14 bases lay between the germline ends. The CDR3 totals 17 residues. Germline-derived CDR1 and CDR2 are MNHNS and SASEGT.

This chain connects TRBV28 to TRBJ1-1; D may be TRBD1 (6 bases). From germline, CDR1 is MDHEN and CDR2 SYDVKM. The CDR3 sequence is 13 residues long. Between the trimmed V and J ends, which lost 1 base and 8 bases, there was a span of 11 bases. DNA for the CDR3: TGTGCCAGCAGTTTATCAACAGGGAGAGAAGCTTTCTTT. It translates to CASSLSTGREAFF.

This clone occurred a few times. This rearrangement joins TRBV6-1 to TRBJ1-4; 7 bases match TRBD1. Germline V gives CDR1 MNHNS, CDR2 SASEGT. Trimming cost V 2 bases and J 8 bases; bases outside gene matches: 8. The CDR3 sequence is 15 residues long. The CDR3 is CASSEPTGLWEKLFF. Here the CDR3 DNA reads TGTGCCAGCAGTGAACCGACAGGGTTGTGGGAAAAACTGTTTTTT.

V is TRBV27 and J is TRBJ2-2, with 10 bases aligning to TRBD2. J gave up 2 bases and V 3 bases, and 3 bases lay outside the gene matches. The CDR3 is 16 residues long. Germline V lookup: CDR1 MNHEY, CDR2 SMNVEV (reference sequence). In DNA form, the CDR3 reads TGTGCCAGCAGTTTTAGCGGGGGGCTAAACACCGGGGAGCTGTTTTTT. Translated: CASSFSGGLNTGELFF.

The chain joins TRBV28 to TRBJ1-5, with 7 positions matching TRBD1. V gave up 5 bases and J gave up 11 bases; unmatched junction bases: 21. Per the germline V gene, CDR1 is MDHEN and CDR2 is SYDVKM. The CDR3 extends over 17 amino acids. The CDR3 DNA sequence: TGTGCCAGCAGTCCTGTCGTCAGGTCAGGGGGATATTGGTCCCAGCATTTT. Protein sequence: CASSPVVRSGGYWSQHF.

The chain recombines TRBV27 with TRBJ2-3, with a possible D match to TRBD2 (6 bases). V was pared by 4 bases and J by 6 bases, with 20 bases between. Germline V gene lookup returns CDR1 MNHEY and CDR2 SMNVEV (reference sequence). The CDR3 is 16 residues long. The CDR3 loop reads CASSSPGLHEQDTQYF. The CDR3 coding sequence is TGTGCCAGCAGTTCCCCGGGACTCCACGAGCAGGATACGCAGTATTTT.

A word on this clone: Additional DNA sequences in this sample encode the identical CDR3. The CDR3 DNA follows: TGCAGTGCGGGAGGGGGCTACGAGCAGTACTTC. Translating gives CSAGGGYEQYF. The genes are TRBV20-1 and TRBJ2-7; possibly TRBD2 for D (7 bases). The germline CDR1 and CDR2 sequences are DFQATT and SNEGSKA (reference sequence). This CDR3 region has 11 residues. The V end was cut by 6 bases, the J end by 3 bases, with 9 bases between.

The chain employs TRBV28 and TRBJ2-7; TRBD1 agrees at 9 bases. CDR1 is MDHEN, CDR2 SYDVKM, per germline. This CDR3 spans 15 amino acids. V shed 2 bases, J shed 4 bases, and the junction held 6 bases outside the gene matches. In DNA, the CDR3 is TGTGCCAGCAGTTTAACCGGGACAGGGAGTTACGAGCAGTACTTC. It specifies CASSLTGTGSYEQYF.

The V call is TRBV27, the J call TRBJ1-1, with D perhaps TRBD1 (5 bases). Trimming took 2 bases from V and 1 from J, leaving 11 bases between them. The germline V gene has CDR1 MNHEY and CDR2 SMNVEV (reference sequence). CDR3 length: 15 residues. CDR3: CASSLQGEANTEAFF. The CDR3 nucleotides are TGTGCCAGCAGTTTACAGGGCGAAGCGAACACTGAAGCTTTCTTT.